The 20 T cell receptor beta chains given below trace back to one sample, sequenced in a study of blood T cell repertoires in COVID-19. The table came from immunoSEQ multiplex PCR; TCRdb's copy has only in-frame clones and leaves some out. The data hold under 350,000 clones, with about 85% observed a single time. Sequenced material: peripheral blood. The receptors originated from a human donor in a cohort sampled during active COVID-19.

The CDR3 sequence: CASSLGGTGELFF. The CDR3 DNA reads TGTGCCAGCAGTTTGGGGGGGACCGGGGAGCTGTTTTTT. The chain carries TRBV27 and TRBJ2-2; 7 bases line up with TRBD2. Germline trimming cut 3 bases from V and 5 bases from J; bases unmatched to any gene: 0. Germline loops: CDR1 MNHEY, CDR2 SMNVEV (reference sequence). The CDR3 extends over 13 amino acids.

V usage is TRBV19 and J usage is TRBJ1-5, with a tentative D call TRBD1 (5 bases). The germline V gene encodes CDR1 LNHDA and CDR2 SQIVND (reference sequence). This CDR3 is built from 13 residues. Trimming removed 9 bases at V and 2 bases at J, with 11 bases between. The CDR3 DNA follows: TGTGCCAGCGGGGGGGTGGGCAATCAGCCCCAGCATTTT. This gives the protein CASGGVGNQPQHF.

CDR3 sequence (DNA): TGTGCCAGCAGCTTACAGGGTATGGATGGCTACACCTTC. This translates into CASSLQGMDGYTF. This chain joins TRBV5-5 and TRBJ1-2; weak D call: TRBD1 (6 bases). CDR1 and CDR2 (germline): SGHKS, YYEKEE (reference sequence). V was cut by 2 bases and J by 6 bases, with 11 bases left in between. CDR3 size: 13 residues.

The V gene is TRBV5-4, the J gene TRBJ2-5; 8 nucleotides match TRBD2. The CDR3 consists of 14 residues. Trimming at V came to 7 bases and at J to 0 bases, leaving 5 bases not matched to a gene. Germline assignment: CDR1 SGHNT and CDR2 YYREEE (reference sequence). The CDR3 here is CASSQREYQETQYF. The CDR3 region has the DNA TGTGCCAGCTCTCAGCGGGAGTACCAAGAGACCCAGTACTTC.

J is TRBJ2-7 and V is TRBV7-2; possibly TRBD1 for D (6 bases). V was trimmed by 5 bases and J by 4 bases, leaving 15 bases between them. Germline V CDR1 and CDR2: SGHTA, FQGNSA. This CDR3 comprises 14 residues. The CDR3 spells CASSKNKQGYEQYF. The CDR3 DNA reads as TGTGCCAGCAGCAAAAACAAACAGGGATACGAGCAGTACTTC. Looking up the rest from reference TRBV7-2 and TRBJ2-7 gives the full variable domain: GAGVSQSPSNKVTEKGKDVELRCDPISGHTALYWYRQSLGQGLEFLIYFQGNSAPDKSGLPSDRFSAERTGGSVSTLTIQRTQQEDSAVYLCASSKNKQGYEQYFGPGTRLTVT.

The CDR3: CASSLQFQGYNEQFF. CDR3 DNA: TGTGCCAGCAGCTTACAGTTCCAGGGCTACAATGAGCAGTTCTTC. The genes are TRBV7-9 and TRBJ2-1; possible D gene TRBD1, 5 bases. Germline CDR1 SEHNR, CDR2 FQNEAQ (reference sequence). CDR3 size: 15 residues. Trimming stripped 2 bases from V and 3 bases from J, with 11 bases between.

V gene TRBV19 combines with J gene TRBJ1-2; tentative D call: TRBD1 (6 bases). The CDR3 sequence is 13 residues long. The ends were cut back, 8 bases at V and 7 bases at J, with 17 bases in the middle. CDR1 is LNHDA, CDR2 SQIVND, per germline (reference sequence). The CDR3 DNA reads TGTGCCAGTCACCGGGACATAGGAAGTGGCTACACCTTC. This gives the protein CASHRDIGSGYTF.

Of note for this clone: This sample also contains other DNA sequences that code for the same CDR3. V is TRBV6-6 and J is TRBJ2-5; 7 nucleotides align to TRBD1. V trimming: 4 bases; J trimming: 1 base; junction bases outside the gene matches: 6. The CDR3 length is 15 residues. Germline values: CDR1 MNHNY, CDR2 SVGAGI (reference sequence). In nucleotides, the CDR3 is TGTGCCAGCAGTTCCTTCCGGGACAGCCAAGAGACCCAGTACTTC. Its translation: CASSSFRDSQETQYF.

The V call is TRBV7-6, the J call TRBJ2-1; 10 bases are a match to TRBD1. Germline V CDR1 and CDR2: SGHVS, FNYEAQ. The CDR3 contains 16 residues. Trimming cost V 1 base and J 4 bases; bases outside gene matches: 4. CDR3 loop: CASSLDDRGLYNEQFF. The CDR3 nucleotides read TGTGCCAGCAGCTTAGACGACAGGGGGCTATACAATGAGCAGTTCTTC.

The J gene is TRBJ1-1, the V gene TRBV6-2 or TRBV6-3; a weak D match, TRBD1 (5 bases). The CDR3 covers 13 residues. V was pared by 5 bases and J by 3 bases, with 10 bases between. Germline V gene data show CDR1 as MNHEY and CDR2 as SVGEGT. CDR3 amino acids: CASSRQTYTEAFF. DNA of the CDR3: TGTGCCAGCAGTCGACAGACATACACTGAAGCTTTCTTT.

The genes are TRBV5-1 and TRBJ1-1, with 11 nucleotides matching TRBD1. This CDR3 spans 16 amino acids. V trimming: 4 bases; J trimming: 4 bases; junction bases outside the gene matches: 9. Germline V CDR1 and CDR2: SGHRS, YFSETQ. CDR3 region: CASSTGQGAIITEAFF. In DNA form, the CDR3 reads TGCGCCAGCAGCACCGGACAGGGGGCAATAATCACTGAAGCTTTCTTT. The full variable domain, in which reference TRBV5-1 and TRBJ1-1 provide the parts outside the CDR3, is KAGVTQTPRYLIKTRGQQVTLSCSPISGHRSVSWYQQTPGQGLQFLFEYFSETQRNKGNFPGRFSGRQFSNSRSEMNVSTLELGDSALYLCASSTGQGAIITEAFFGQGTRLTVV.

This chain connects TRBV30 to TRBJ1-5, with D tentatively TRBD1 (6 bases). The CDR3 has 13 residues. V was clipped by 2 bases and J by 3 bases, with 8 bases between them. Per the germline V gene, CDR1 is GTSNPN and CDR2 is SVGIG (reference sequence). CDR3 region: CAWSSGDNQPQHF. CDR3 bases: TGTGCCTGGAGTTCAGGGGACAATCAGCCCCAGCATTTT. Filled out from reference TRBV30 and TRBJ1-5, the complete variable domain reads SQTIHQWPATLVQPVGSPLSLECTVEGTSNPNLYWYRQAAGRGLQLLFYSVGIGQISSEVPQNLSASRPQDRQFILSSKKLLLSDSGFYLCAWSSGDNQPQHFGDGTRLSIL.

The table lists this clone with a count of one. The rearrangement links TRBV11-2 to TRBJ1-1; 7 bases are a match to TRBD1. The J segment lost 0 bases and the V segment lost 7 bases, leaving 8 bases of the junction unmatched. Looked up from germline, CDR1 is SGHAT and CDR2 is FQNNGV. The CDR3 extends over 15 amino acids. The chain's CDR3 is CASTRQGSVNTEAFF. For the CDR3, the DNA is TGTGCCAGCACTCGACAGGGTTCTGTGAACACTGAAGCTTTCTTT.

The chain joins TRBV24-1 to TRBJ2-3; TRBD2 agrees at 7 bases. V trimming: 12 bases; J trimming: 3 bases; junction bases outside the gene matches: 11. Germline CDR1 KGHDR, CDR2 SFDVKD. The CDR3 extends over 14 amino acids. The CDR3 here is CASSSAGYTDTQYF. CDR3 DNA: TGTGCCTCTAGTTCAGCGGGATATACAGATACGCAGTATTTT.

This rearrangement joins TRBV5-1 to TRBJ2-5; 8 bases align to TRBD1. Germline V gene data show CDR1 as SGHRS and CDR2 as YFSETQ. The length of the CDR3 is 15 residues. V trimming: 0 bases; J trimming: 1 base; junction bases outside the gene matches: 2. In DNA, the CDR3 is TGCGCCAGCAGCTTGGACGGGACAGGCCAAGAGACCCAGTACTTC. Residues: CASSLDGTGQETQYF.

The chain combines TRBV11-2 with TRBJ2-7; a possible D gene is TRBD1 (6 bases). This CDR3 is 19 amino acids long. Germline assignment: CDR1 SGHAT and CDR2 FQNNGV. Trimming removed 5 bases from V and 2 bases from J, with 28 bases in between. The CDR3 sequence: CASSRDYRANPQYTYEQYF. In DNA, the CDR3 is TGTGCCAGCAGCCGGGATTACAGGGCCAATCCTCAATACACCTACGAGCAGTACTTC.

The chain joins TRBV28 to TRBJ1-2; 8 positions match TRBD1. J lost 0 bases, V lost 6 bases, and 18 bases had no gene match. Germline assignment: CDR1 MDHEN and CDR2 SYDVKM. The CDR3 totals 19 residues. CDR3 region: CASSSSGVGGRGPNYGYTF. The CDR3 nucleotides are TGTGCCAGCAGCTCAAGTGGCGTAGGGGGCAGGGGGCCTAACTATGGCTACACCTTC.

The chain is built from TRBV7-2 and TRBJ2-7, with no clear D. V dropped 5 bases and J dropped 5 bases, with 16 bases sitting between them. Germline assignment: CDR1 SGHTA and CDR2 FQGNSA. The CDR3 totals 14 residues. The CDR3 spells CASSQRPLPNEQYF. The CDR3 nucleotides are TGTGCCAGCAGCCAGAGGCCACTGCCTAACGAGCAGTACTTC.

The J gene is TRBJ2-3, the V gene TRBV12-3 or TRBV12-4, with D possibly TRBD2 on 6 matching bases. V was clipped by 6 bases and J by 2 bases, with 9 bases between them. CDR3 length: 13 amino acids. The CDR3 loop is CASRASATDTQYF. CDR3 sequence (DNA): TGTGCCAGCAGGGCTAGCGCCACAGATACGCAGTATTTT.

DNA for the CDR3: TGTGCCAGCAGCTTAGTAAGCGTCGGGGAGCTGTTTTTT. This gives the protein CASSLVSVGELFF. The chain is built from TRBV7-9 and TRBJ2-2, with D unresolved. CDR1 and CDR2 from the germline V gene are SEHNR and FQNEAQ (reference sequence). V lost 1 base and J 7 bases, leaving 7 bases between the germline ends. This CDR3 has 13 amino acids.